This T cell receptor (beta chain) is from a study of T cells in localized non-small cell lung cancer. Turning to this clone: Its antigen is as yet unknown.

The CDR3 consists of 16 residues. The trim removed 2 bases at V and 2 bases at J, leaving 3 bases unmatched. Germline V gives CDR1 MNHEY, CDR2 SMNVEV (reference sequence). Study-level points and caveats: It remains possible that heterogeneity exists, since only one tumor region was sequenced. Researchers found a median around 61 of the top 100 tumor clones in adjacent lung. Those with higher blood T cell density had longer overall survival.

Assay used: immunoSEQ multiplex PCR; TCRdb lists only in-frame clones, some missing. The sample carries about 28,000 clones, about nine tenths recorded once. The sequencing used peripheral blood, collected before any cancer treatment. This chain joins TRBV27 and TRBJ2-1; 10 bases line up with TRBD2. The origin of this receptor is a woman between 35 and 75 years old with stage I lung adenocarcinoma. In DNA, the CDR3 is TGTGCCAGCAGTTTAGCGAGCGGGAGGGCCTACAATGAGCAGTTCTTC. It yields the protein CASSLASGRAYNEQFF.